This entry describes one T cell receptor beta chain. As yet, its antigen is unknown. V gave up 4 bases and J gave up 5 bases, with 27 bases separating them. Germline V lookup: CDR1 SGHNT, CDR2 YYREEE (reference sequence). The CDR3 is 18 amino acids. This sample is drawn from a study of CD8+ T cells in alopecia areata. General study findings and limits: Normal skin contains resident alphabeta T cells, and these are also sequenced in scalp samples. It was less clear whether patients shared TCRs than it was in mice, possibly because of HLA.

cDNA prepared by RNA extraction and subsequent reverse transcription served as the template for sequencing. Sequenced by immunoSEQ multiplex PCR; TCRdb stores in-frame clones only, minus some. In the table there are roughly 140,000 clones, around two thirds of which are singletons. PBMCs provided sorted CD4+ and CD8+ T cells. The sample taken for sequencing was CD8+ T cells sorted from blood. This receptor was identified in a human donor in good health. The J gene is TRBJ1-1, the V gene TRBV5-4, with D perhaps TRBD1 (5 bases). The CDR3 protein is CASSAYPRARIVWTEAFF. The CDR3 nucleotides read TGTGCCAGCAGCGCCTACCCCAGGGCACGGATTGTGTGGACTGAAGCTTTCTTT.